This T cell receptor beta chain was found in a study of blood T cell repertoires in COVID-19. Before being deemed recovered, Cohort 3 donors had two negative PCRs, clearance, or symptom resolution. Libraries were prepared by immunoSEQ multiplex PCR; TCRdb keeps only in-frame clonotypes and omits some of them. The table shows a few hundred thousand clones, with 70% to 90% occurring only once. Germline loops: CDR1 MDHEN, CDR2 SYDVKM. The V end was cut by 2 bases, the J end by 5 bases, with 12 bases between. The CDR3 sequence is 14 residues long. This sequence joins TRBV28 and TRBJ2-5, with a tentative D call TRBD2 (5 bases). This clonotype was obtained from a middle-aged woman who had recovered from COVID-19. Sequenced sample: PBMCs or T cells enriched from blood (not recorded which). The CDR3 DNA reads TGTGCCAGCAGTTTAATCGGGGTGGAGGAGACCCAGTACTTC. This codes for CASSLIGVEETQYF.